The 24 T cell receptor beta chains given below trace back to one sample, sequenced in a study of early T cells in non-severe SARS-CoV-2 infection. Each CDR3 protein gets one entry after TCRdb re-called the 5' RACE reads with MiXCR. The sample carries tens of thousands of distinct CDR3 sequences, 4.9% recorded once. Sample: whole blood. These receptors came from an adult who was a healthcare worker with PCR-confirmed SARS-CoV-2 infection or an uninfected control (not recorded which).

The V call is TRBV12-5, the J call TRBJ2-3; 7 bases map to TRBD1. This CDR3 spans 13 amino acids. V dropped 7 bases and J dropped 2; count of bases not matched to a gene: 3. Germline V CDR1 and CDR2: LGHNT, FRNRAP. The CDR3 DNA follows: TGTGCTAGTGACGACAGGGTCACAGATACGCAGTATTTT. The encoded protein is CASDDRVTDTQYF.

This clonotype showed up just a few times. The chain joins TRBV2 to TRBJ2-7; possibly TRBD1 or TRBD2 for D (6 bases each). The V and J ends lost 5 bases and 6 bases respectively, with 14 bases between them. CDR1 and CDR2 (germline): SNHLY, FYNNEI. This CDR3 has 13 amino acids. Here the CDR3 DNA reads TGTGCCAGCAGTCGGCTCAGGGGAGGCGAGCAGTACTTC. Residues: CASSRLRGGEQYF.

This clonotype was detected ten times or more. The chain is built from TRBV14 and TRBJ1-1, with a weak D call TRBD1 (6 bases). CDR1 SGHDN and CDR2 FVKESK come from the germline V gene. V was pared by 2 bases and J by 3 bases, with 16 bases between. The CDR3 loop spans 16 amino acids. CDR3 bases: TGTGCCAGCAGCCAATCCAGGGGAGCGTTGTACACTGAAGCTTTCTTT. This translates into CASSQSRGALYTEAFF.

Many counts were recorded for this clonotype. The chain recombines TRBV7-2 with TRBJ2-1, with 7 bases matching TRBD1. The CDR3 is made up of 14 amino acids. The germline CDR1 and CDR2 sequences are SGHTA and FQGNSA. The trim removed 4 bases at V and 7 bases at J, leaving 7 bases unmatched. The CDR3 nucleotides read TGTGCCAGCAGCTCATCGACAGGGCGGAATGAGCAGTTCTTC. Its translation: CASSSSTGRNEQFF.

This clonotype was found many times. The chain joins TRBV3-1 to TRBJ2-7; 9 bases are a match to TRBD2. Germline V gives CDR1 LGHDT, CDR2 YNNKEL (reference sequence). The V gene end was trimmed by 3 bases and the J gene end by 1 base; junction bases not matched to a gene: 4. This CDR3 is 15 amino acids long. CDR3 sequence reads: CASSQSGGISYEQYF. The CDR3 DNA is TGTGCCAGCAGCCAGAGCGGGGGGATATCCTACGAGCAGTACTTC.

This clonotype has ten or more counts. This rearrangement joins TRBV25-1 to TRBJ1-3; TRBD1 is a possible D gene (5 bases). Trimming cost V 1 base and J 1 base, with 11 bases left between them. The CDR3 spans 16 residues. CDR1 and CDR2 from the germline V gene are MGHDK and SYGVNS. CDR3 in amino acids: CASSELPGESGNTIYF. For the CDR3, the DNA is TGTGCCAGCAGTGAATTACCGGGGGAATCTGGAAACACCATATATTTT.

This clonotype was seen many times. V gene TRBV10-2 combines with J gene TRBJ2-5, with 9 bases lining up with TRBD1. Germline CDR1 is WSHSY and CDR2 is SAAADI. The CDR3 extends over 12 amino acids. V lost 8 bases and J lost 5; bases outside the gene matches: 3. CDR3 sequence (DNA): TGCGCCAGCGGACAGGGGCGGGAGACCCAGTACTTC. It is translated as CASGQGRETQYF.

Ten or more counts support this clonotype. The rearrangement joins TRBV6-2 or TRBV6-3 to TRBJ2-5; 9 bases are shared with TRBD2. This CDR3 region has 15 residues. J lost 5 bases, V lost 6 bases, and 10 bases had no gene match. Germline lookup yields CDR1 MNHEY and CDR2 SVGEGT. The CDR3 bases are TGTGCCAGCAGAGGGGATAGCGGGAGCAAGGAGACCCAGTACTTC. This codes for CASRGDSGSKETQYF.

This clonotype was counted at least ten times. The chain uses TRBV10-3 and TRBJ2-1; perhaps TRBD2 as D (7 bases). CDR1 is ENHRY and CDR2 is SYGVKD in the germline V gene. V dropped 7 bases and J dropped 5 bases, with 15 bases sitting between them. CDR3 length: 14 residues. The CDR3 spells CAINGRGGHNEQFF. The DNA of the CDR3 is TGTGCCATCAATGGAAGGGGGGGGCACAATGAGCAGTTCTTC.

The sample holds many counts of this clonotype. CDR3 protein: CASSAADTQYF. The CDR3 DNA reads TGTGCCAGCAGCGCAGCAGATACGCAGTATTTT. The genes are TRBV7-2 and TRBJ2-3; D not resolved. The CDR3 spans 11 residues. The V and J ends lost 5 bases and 4 bases respectively, with 4 bases between them. Germline CDR1 SGHTA, CDR2 FQGNSA.

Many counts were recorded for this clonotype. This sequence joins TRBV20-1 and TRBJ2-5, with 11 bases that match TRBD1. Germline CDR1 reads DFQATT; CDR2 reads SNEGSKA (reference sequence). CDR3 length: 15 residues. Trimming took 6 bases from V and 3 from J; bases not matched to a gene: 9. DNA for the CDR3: TGCAGTGCCCAAACCGGGACAGGGGGAGAAGAGACCCAGTACTTC. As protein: CSAQTGTGGEETQYF.

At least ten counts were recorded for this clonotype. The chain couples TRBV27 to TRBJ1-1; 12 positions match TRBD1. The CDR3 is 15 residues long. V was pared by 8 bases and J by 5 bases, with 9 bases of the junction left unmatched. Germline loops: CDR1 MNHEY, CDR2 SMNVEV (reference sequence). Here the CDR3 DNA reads TGTGCCAGCCAGGGACAGGGGGCAGGTTTAACTGAAGCTTTCTTT. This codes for CASQGQGAGLTEAFF.

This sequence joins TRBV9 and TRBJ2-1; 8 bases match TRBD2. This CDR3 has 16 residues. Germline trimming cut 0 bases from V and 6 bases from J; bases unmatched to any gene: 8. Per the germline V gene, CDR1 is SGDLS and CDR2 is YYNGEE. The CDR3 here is CASSVASGGLSNEQFF. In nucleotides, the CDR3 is TGTGCCAGCAGCGTAGCCTCGGGGGGGTTATCCAATGAGCAGTTCTTC.

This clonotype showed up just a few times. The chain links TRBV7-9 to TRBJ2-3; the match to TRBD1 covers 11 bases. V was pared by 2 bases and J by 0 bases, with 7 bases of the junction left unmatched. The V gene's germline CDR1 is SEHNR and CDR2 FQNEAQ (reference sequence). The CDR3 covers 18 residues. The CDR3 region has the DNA TGTGCCAGCAGCTTACGGACAGGGGGCCAGATTAGCACAGATACGCAGTATTTT. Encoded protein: CASSLRTGGQISTDTQYF.

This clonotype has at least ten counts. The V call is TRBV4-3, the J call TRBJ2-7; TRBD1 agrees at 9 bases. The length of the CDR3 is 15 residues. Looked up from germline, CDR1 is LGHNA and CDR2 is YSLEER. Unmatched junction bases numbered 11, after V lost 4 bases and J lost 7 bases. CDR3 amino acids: CASSPIGQGTREQYF. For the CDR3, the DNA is TGCGCCAGCAGCCCAATAGGACAGGGGACCCGAGAGCAGTACTTC.

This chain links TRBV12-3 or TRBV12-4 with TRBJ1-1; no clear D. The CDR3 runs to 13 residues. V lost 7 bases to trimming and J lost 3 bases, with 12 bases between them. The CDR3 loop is CASTTSGYTEAFF. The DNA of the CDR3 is TGTGCCAGCACCACGTCGGGGTACACTGAAGCTTTCTTT.

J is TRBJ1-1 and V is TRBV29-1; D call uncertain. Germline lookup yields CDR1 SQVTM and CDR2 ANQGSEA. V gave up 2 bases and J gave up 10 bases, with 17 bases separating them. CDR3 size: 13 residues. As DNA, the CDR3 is TGCAGCGTTGAAACTGGCACAGAGCTCGGAGCTTTCTTT. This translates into CSVETGTELGAFF.

The CDR3 DNA reads TGTGCCAGTAAGGCCAGTAGCGGGTACACCGGGGAGCTGTTTTTT. Protein product: CASKASSGYTGELFF. The chain combines TRBV19 with TRBJ2-2; 7 bases match TRBD2. The CDR3 runs 15 residues. Trimming took 7 bases from V and 3 from J; bases not matched to a gene: 8. Germline V CDR1 and CDR2: LNHDA, SQIVND (reference sequence).

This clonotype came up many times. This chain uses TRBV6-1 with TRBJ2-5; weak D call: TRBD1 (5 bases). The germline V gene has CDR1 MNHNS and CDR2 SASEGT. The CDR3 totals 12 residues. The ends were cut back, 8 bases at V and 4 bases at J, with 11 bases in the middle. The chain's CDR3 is CASSPGIETQYF. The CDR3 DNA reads TGTGCCAGCTCTCCAGGGATAGAGACCCAGTACTTC.

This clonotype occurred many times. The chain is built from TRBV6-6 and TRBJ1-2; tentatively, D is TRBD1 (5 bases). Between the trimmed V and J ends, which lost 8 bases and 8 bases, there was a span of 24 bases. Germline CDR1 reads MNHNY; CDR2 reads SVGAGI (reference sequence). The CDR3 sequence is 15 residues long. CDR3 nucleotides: TGTGCCAGCGTTTCCGGGTCCGGAGGGGCGTTAGGCTACACCTTC. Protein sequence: CASVSGSGGALGYTF.

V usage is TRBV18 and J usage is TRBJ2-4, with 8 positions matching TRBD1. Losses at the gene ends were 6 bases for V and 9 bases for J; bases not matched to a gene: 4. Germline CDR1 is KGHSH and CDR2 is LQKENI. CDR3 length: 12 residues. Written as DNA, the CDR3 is TGTGCCAGCTCCCCGGACAGGGTCATTCAGTACTTC. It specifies CASSPDRVIQYF. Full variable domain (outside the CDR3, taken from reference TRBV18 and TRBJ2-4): NAGVMQNPRHLVRRRGQEARLRCSPMKGHSHVYWYRQLPEEGLKFMVYLQKENIIDESGMPKERFSAEFPKEGPSILRIQQVVRGDSAAYFCASSPDRVIQYFGAGTRLSVL.

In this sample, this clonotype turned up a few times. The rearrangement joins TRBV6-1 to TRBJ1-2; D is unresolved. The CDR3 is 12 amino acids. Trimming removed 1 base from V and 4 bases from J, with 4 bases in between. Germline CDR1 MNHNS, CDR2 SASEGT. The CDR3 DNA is TGTGCCAGCAGTGAAGAGGGCTATGGCTACACCTTC. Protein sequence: CASSEEGYGYTF.

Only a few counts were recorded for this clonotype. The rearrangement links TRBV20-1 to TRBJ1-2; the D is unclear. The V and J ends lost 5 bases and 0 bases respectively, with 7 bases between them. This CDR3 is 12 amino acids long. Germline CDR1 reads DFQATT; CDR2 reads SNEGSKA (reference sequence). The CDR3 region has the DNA TGCAGTGCTGAGAGTACTAACTATGGCTACACCTTC. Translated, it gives CSAESTNYGYTF.

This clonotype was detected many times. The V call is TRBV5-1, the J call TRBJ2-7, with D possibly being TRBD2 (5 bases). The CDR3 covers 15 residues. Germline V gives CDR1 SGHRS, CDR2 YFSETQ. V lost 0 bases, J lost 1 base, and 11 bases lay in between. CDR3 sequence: CASSLDPGLSYEQYF. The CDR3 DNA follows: TGCGCCAGCAGCTTGGATCCAGGACTTTCCTACGAGCAGTACTTC. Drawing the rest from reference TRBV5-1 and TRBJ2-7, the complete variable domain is KAGVTQTPRYLIKTRGQQVTLSCSPISGHRSVSWYQQTPGQGLQFLFEYFSETQRNKGNFPGRFSGRQFSNSRSEMNVSTLELGDSALYLCASSLDPGLSYEQYFGPGTRLTVT.